This entry lists 25 T cell receptor beta chains sequenced from one sample in a study of blood T cell repertoires in COVID-19. Clones were read by immunoSEQ multiplex PCR, and TCRdb kept only the in-frame ones, dropping some. The sample consists of 150,000 to 200,000 clones, roughly nine tenths of them appearing once. The sample was peripheral blood. These receptors all come from a man in his 70s with active or convalescent COVID-19.

For the CDR3, the DNA is TGTGCCAGCAGCTTATCAGGGACAAGCAATCAGCCCCAGCATTTT. This encodes CASSLSGTSNQPQHF. The V call is TRBV7-2, the J call TRBJ1-5; a possible D gene is TRBD1 (6 bases). Germline CDR1 and CDR2: SGHTA and FQGNSA. V was shortened by 2 bases and J by 1 base, with 9 bases between the two germline ends. The CDR3 is 15 residues long. Supplemented by reference TRBV7-2 and TRBJ1-5, the full variable domain reads GAGVSQSPSNKVTEKGKDVELRCDPISGHTALYWYRQSLGQGLEFLIYFQGNSAPDKSGLPSDRFSAERTGGSVSTLTIQRTQQEDSAVYLCASSLSGTSNQPQHFGDGTRLSIL.

The CDR3 reads CATRLAGGEETQYF. In DNA, the CDR3 is TGTGCCACCAGACTAGCGGGAGGGGAAGAGACCCAGTACTTC. This chain joins TRBV24-1 and TRBJ2-5; 13 positions agree with TRBD2. The ends lost 7 bases at V and 3 bases at J; junction bases unmatched: 1. This CDR3 has 14 residues. Germline CDR1 KGHDR, CDR2 SFDVKD.

The genes are TRBV10-1 and TRBJ2-5, with 9 nucleotides matching TRBD1. Germline CDR1 reads WNHNN; CDR2 reads SYGVQD (reference sequence). The CDR3 is 16 amino acids. The V and J ends lost 6 bases and 2 bases, in that order; junction bases with no gene match: 10. The CDR3 region has the DNA TGCGCCAGCAGGGACCGGGACAGGGTACCTCAAGAGACCCAGTACTTC. Encoded protein: CASRDRDRVPQETQYF.

Worth noting for this clone: Other DNA sequences of this sample code for an identical CDR3. The J gene is TRBJ1-5, the V gene TRBV7-2, with D possibly TRBD1 on 5 matching bases. The V gene's germline CDR1 is SGHTA and CDR2 FQGNSA. The CDR3 is made up of 14 amino acids. With 1 base removed from V and 2 bases from J, the gap between germline ends came to 6 bases. The CDR3 DNA sequence: TGTGCCAGCAGCTTAGTCAGGGGCAATCAGCCCCAGCATTTT. Translation gives CASSLVRGNQPQHF.

J is TRBJ2-7 and V is TRBV7-2; TRBD2 might be the D (6 bases). The V end lost 1 base, the J end lost 3 bases, and 10 bases lay between the germline ends. From germline, CDR1 is SGHTA and CDR2 FQGNSA. The CDR3 covers 14 residues. CDR3 DNA sequence: TGTGCCAGCAGCTTAGTGGGGGGAAGCTACGAGCAGTACTTC. Its protein is CASSLVGGSYEQYF.

The chain employs TRBV2 and TRBJ1-2; D may be TRBD1 (5 bases). The V end lost 7 bases, the J end lost 4 bases, and 13 bases lay between the germline ends. This CDR3 has 13 amino acids. Germline assignment: CDR1 SNHLY and CDR2 FYNNEI. The CDR3 spells CASIDSARYGYTF. The CDR3 region has the DNA TGTGCCAGCATCGACAGCGCTCGCTATGGCTACACCTTC.

The chain is built from TRBV5-1 and TRBJ2-2; D remains ambiguous. Germline assignment: CDR1 SGHRS and CDR2 YFSETQ. V dropped 4 bases and J dropped 3 bases, with 4 bases sitting between them. This CDR3 has 12 residues. CDR3 in amino acids: CASSLYTGELFF. The CDR3 nucleotides read TGCGCCAGCAGCCTATACACCGGGGAGCTGTTTTTT. Full variable domain (rest looked up from reference TRBV5-1 and TRBJ2-2): KAGVTQTPRYLIKTRGQQVTLSCSPISGHRSVSWYQQTPGQGLQFLFEYFSETQRNKGNFPGRFSGRQFSNSRSEMNVSTLELGDSALYLCASSLYTGELFFGEGSRLTVL.

V usage is TRBV9 and J usage is TRBJ1-6; 8 positions match TRBD1. The CDR3 is 17 residues long. Unmatched junction bases numbered 12, after V lost 3 bases and J lost 7 bases. CDR1 is SGDLS, CDR2 YYNGEE, per germline. The chain's CDR3 is CASSDKPGTGKNSPLHF. In DNA form, the CDR3 reads TGTGCCAGCAGCGACAAACCCGGGACAGGAAAAAATTCACCCCTCCACTTT.

The rearrangement joins TRBV29-1 to TRBJ1-4; D possibly corresponds to TRBD1 (5 bases). Germline V gene lookup returns CDR1 SQVTM and CDR2 ANQGSEA. The CDR3 extends over 11 amino acids. Trimming removed 3 bases at V and 11 bases at J, with 10 bases between. The CDR3 sequence is CSVEAGRKLFF. The CDR3, as DNA: TGCAGCGTTGAGGCAGGGCGTAAACTGTTTTTT.

The chain recombines TRBV6-2 or TRBV6-3 with TRBJ2-7; 13 nucleotides line up with TRBD2. The CDR3 loop spans 16 amino acids. Germline trimming cut 5 bases from V and 2 bases from J; bases unmatched to any gene: 6. CDR1 is MNHEY, CDR2 SVGEGT, per germline. CDR3 nucleotides: TGTGCCAGCAGTACCAGGACTAGCGGGAGCACCTACGAGCAGTACTTC. This sequence encodes CASSTRTSGSTYEQYF.

V usage is TRBV7-9 and J usage is TRBJ2-7, with 7 bases matching TRBD2. V lost 3 bases to trimming and J lost 6 bases; unmatched junction nucleotides: 11. Germline V gene data show CDR1 as SEHNR and CDR2 as FQNEAQ (reference sequence). CDR3 length equals 15 residues. Written as DNA, the CDR3 is TGTGCCAGCAGCTTTGAGGCGGCCCGCGGGAGCGAGCAGTACTTC. Translated, it gives CASSFEAARGSEQYF.

This chain connects TRBV5-1 to TRBJ2-3; a weak D match, TRBD2 (6 bases). Trimming pared 4 bases from V and 2 bases from J, leaving 17 bases between. Germline lookup yields CDR1 SGHRS and CDR2 YFSETQ. The CDR3 is 16 amino acids. The chain's CDR3 is CASSRSGGGITDTQYF. The CDR3 region has the DNA TGCGCCAGCAGCCGTAGCGGTGGGGGGATCACAGATACGCAGTATTTT.

The chain joins TRBV18 to TRBJ2-3; 11 nucleotides line up with TRBD2. The CDR3 spans 15 residues. Germline-derived CDR1 and CDR2 are KGHSH and LQKENI. J gave up 5 bases and V 2 bases, and 3 bases lay outside the gene matches. The CDR3 coding sequence is TGTGCCAGCTCACCAGTTACTAGCGGGAGAGATACGCAGTATTTT. Amino acid sequence: CASSPVTSGRDTQYF.

In this sample, this clone turned up once. The chain combines TRBV5-6 with TRBJ2-5, with 8 positions matching TRBD1. The CDR3 covers 15 residues. Germline V gene lookup returns CDR1 SGHDT and CDR2 YYEEEE. With 2 bases clipped from V and 4 bases from J, the junction kept 7 bases outside the gene matches. DNA for the CDR3: TGTGCCAGCAGCTTCGCAGGACAGGGTGGAGAGACCCAGTACTTC. It encodes CASSFAGQGGETQYF.

The chain is built from TRBV4-1 and TRBJ2-5, with TRBD2 matching 9 bases. J lost 5 bases, V lost 0 bases, and 7 bases had no gene match. Per the germline V gene, CDR1 is MGHRA and CDR2 is YSYEKL. This CDR3 contains 16 residues. The CDR3, as DNA: TGCGCCAGCAGCCAAGATATGGGACTAGCTTCCGAGACCCAGTACTTC. Encoded protein: CASSQDMGLASETQYF.

The table lists this clone with a count of one. This chain connects TRBV19 to TRBJ2-6; 9 nucleotides match TRBD1. V shed 7 bases and J 0 bases; nucleotides not matched to a gene: 10. The CDR3 sequence is 18 residues long. Germline CDR1 LNHDA, CDR2 SQIVND (reference sequence). CDR3 coding DNA: TGTGCCAGTAACGATGACAGGGGGTACAACTCTGGGGCCAACGTCCTGACTTTC. Translation: CASNDDRGYNSGANVLTF.

Details on this clone: Other DNA sequences in this sample translate to the same CDR3. The chain recombines TRBV25-1 with TRBJ2-5; TRBD2 matches at 7 bases. The CDR3 loop spans 13 amino acids. Germline V gives CDR1 MGHDK, CDR2 SYGVNS. V shed 5 bases and J 5 bases; nucleotides not matched to a gene: 5. In nucleotides, the CDR3 is TGTGCCAGCAGTTTCAGGGAGGGGGAGACCCAGTACTTC. Protein: CASSFREGETQYF.

The chain combines TRBV27 with TRBJ2-6; the D gene is possibly TRBD2 (5 bases). The germline gives CDR1 MNHEY, CDR2 SMNVEV (reference sequence). The CDR3 runs to 17 residues. V shed 5 bases and J shed 1 base, with 15 bases lying between them. The CDR3 DNA sequence: TGTGCCAGCAGTCAAGTCCGGGGAAGGTCTGGGGCCAACGTCCTGACTTTC. This gives the protein CASSQVRGRSGANVLTF.

The genes are TRBV13 and TRBJ2-3; weak D call: TRBD2 (6 bases). V was cut by 5 bases and J by 6 bases, with 18 bases left in between. Germline V gene data show CDR1 as PRHDT and CDR2 as FYEKMQ (reference sequence). This CDR3 region has 15 residues. CDR3 sequence (DNA): TGTGCCAGCAGCCCGGTAGGACTAAACGGGGATACGCAGTATTTT. Translating gives CASSPVGLNGDTQYF.

This clone came up once. The chain joins TRBV6-1 to TRBJ1-5; D gene ambiguous. Trimming shortened V by 1 base and J by 6 bases, and 4 bases separated the two germline ends. Germline values: CDR1 MNHNS, CDR2 SASEGT. This CDR3 is 12 amino acids long. CDR3 nucleotides: TGTGCCAGCAGTGAAGTCCTTCAGCCCCAGCATTTT. Encoded protein: CASSEVLQPQHF.

This chain connects TRBV19 to TRBJ2-2, with D uncertain. Trimming shortened V by 6 bases and J by 1 base, and 12 bases separated the two germline ends. The germline V gene has CDR1 LNHDA and CDR2 SQIVND (reference sequence). The CDR3 loop spans 15 amino acids. The CDR3 reads CASRLASGNTGELFF. For the CDR3, the DNA is TGTGCCAGTAGACTCGCTTCTGGGAACACCGGGGAGCTGTTTTTT.

The chain recombines TRBV5-1 with TRBJ2-1; 8 bases are shared with TRBD1. V shed 3 bases and J 7 bases; nucleotides not matched to a gene: 6. Germline lookup yields CDR1 SGHRS and CDR2 YFSETQ. The CDR3 sequence is 14 residues long. CDR3 region: CASSSGTGGNEQFF. In DNA form, the CDR3 reads TGCGCCAGCAGCTCCGGGACAGGCGGTAATGAGCAGTTCTTC.

The rearrangement joins TRBV12-3 or TRBV12-4 to TRBJ1-1; the match to TRBD1 covers 9 bases. This CDR3 region has 13 residues. With 1 base clipped from V and 9 bases from J, the junction kept 3 bases outside the gene matches. CDR3 protein: CASSLGGTGKAFF. In nucleotides, the CDR3 is TGTGCCAGCAGTTTAGGAGGGACAGGGAAAGCTTTCTTT.

This rearrangement joins TRBV28 to TRBJ2-7; D is possibly TRBD2 (6 bases). V gave up 8 bases and J gave up 5 bases, with 13 bases separating them. The V gene's germline CDR1 is MDHEN and CDR2 SYDVKM. The CDR3 extends over 12 amino acids. The CDR3 DNA is TGTGCCAGCTCCGGGACTTACCACGAGCAGTACTTC. Translated, it gives CASSGTYHEQYF.

The J gene is TRBJ2-1, the V gene TRBV30, with 8 bases lining up with TRBD2. This CDR3 has 17 residues. Germline assignment: CDR1 GTSNPN and CDR2 SVGIG (reference sequence). V trimming: 0 bases; J trimming: 5 bases; junction bases outside the gene matches: 12. The CDR3 DNA reads as TGTGCCTGGAGTGTAATGGTGAGCGGGAGATTCAACAATGAGCAGTTCTTC. Translation: CAWSVMVSGRFNNEQFF. The whole variable domain, filled in from reference TRBV30 and TRBJ2-1, reads SQTIHQWPATLVQPVGSPLSLECTVEGTSNPNLYWYRQAAGRGLQLLFYSVGIGQISSEVPQNLSASRPQDRQFILSSKKLLLSDSGFYLCAWSVMVSGRFNNEQFFGPGTRLTVL.